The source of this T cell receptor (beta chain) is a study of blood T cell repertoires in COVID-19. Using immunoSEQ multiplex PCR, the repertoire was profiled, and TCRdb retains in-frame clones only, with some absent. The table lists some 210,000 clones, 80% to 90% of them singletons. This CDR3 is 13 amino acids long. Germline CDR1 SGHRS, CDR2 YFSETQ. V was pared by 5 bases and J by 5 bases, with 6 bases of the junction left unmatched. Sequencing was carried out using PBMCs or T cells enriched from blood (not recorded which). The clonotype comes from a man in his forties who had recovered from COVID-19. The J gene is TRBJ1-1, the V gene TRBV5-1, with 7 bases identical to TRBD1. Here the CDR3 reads CASRTGKETEAFF. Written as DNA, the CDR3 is TGCGCCAGCAGGACAGGGAAGGAGACTGAAGCTTTCTTT. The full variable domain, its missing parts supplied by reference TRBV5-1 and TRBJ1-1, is KAGVTQTPRYLIKTRGQQVTLSCSPISGHRSVSWYQQTPGQGLQFLFEYFSETQRNKGNFPGRFSGRQFSNSRSEMNVSTLELGDSALYLCASRTGKETEAFFGQGTRLTVV.